Below, 24 T cell receptor beta chains from the same sample are listed, as sequenced in a study of blood T cell repertoires in COVID-19. Clones were sequenced by immunoSEQ multiplex PCR, and TCRdb holds only the in-frame ones, with some missing. The sample yields around 170,000 clones, around 90% seen once. The specimen was peripheral blood. These receptors all come from a man in his 60s with COVID-19, enrolled during active disease.

The chain links TRBV24-1 to TRBJ1-5; D gene ambiguous. The CDR3 spans 17 residues. Germline loops: CDR1 KGHDR, CDR2 SFDVKD. The V and J ends lost 2 bases and 0 bases respectively, with 13 bases between them. The chain's CDR3 is CATSDSKEVHSNQPQHF. The CDR3 DNA is TGTGCCACCAGTGATTCAAAGGAGGTACATAGCAATCAGCCCCAGCATTTT.

This chain joins TRBV19 and TRBJ2-5; 8 bases are shared with TRBD2. The CDR3 spans 14 residues. Per germline, CDR1 LNHDA and CDR2 SQIVND (reference sequence). The V and J ends lost 5 bases and 1 base, in that order; junction bases with no gene match: 3. CDR3 in amino acids: CASSVTSGQETQYF. DNA of the CDR3: TGTGCCAGTAGTGTTACTAGCGGCCAAGAGACCCAGTACTTC.

The rearrangement joins TRBV27 to TRBJ1-5; D possibly corresponds to TRBD1 (5 bases). Trimming stripped 7 bases from V and 2 bases from J, with 6 bases between. The CDR3 totals 12 residues. The germline V gene has CDR1 MNHEY and CDR2 SMNVEV (reference sequence). The CDR3 bases are TGTGCCAGCAAACAGGGCAATCAGCCCCAGCATTTT. It encodes CASKQGNQPQHF.

The gene calls are TRBV9 and TRBJ1-4; tentatively, D is TRBD1 (5 bases). Germline V gene sequence: CDR1 SGDLS, CDR2 YYNGEE. The CDR3 is 18 amino acids. Trimming shortened V by 0 bases and J by 0 bases, and 15 bases separated the two germline ends. The CDR3 sequence: CASSVGRGGLATNEKLFF. The CDR3 nucleotides read TGTGCCAGCAGCGTAGGTAGGGGAGGTTTAGCAACTAATGAAAAACTGTTTTTT.

The chain combines TRBV11-2 with TRBJ2-5, with D perhaps matching TRBD1 (7 bases). The germline gives CDR1 SGHAT, CDR2 FQNNGV. Trimming left V 1 base short and J 2 bases short, with 17 bases between. The CDR3 has 17 residues. DNA for the CDR3: TGTGCCAGCAGCTTAGTCTTTTCAGGGGGAGGACAAGAGACCCAGTACTTC. Translated, it gives CASSLVFSGGGQETQYF.

The chain combines TRBV7-3 with TRBJ2-2; 10 bases agree with TRBD1. Trimming at V came to 5 bases and at J to 4 bases, leaving 4 bases not matched to a gene. The CDR3 spans 15 residues. From germline, CDR1 is SGHTA and CDR2 FQGTGA. CDR3 bases: TGTGCCAGCAGCGCCTGGACAGGGGGCACCGGGGAGCTGTTTTTT. This codes for CASSAWTGGTGELFF.

This clone was detected only once. CDR3 residues: CASSGLQGTSTDTQYF. CDR3 bases: TGCGCCAGCAGCGGCCTTCAGGGGACGAGCACAGATACGCAGTATTTT. V gene TRBV5-1 combines with J gene TRBJ2-3, with a weak D call TRBD1 (6 bases). The CDR3 has 16 residues. The V gene's germline CDR1 is SGHRS and CDR2 YFSETQ. V lost 4 bases to trimming and J lost 0 bases, with 15 bases between them. Supplemented by reference TRBV5-1 and TRBJ2-3, the full variable domain reads KAGVTQTPRYLIKTRGQQVTLSCSPISGHRSVSWYQQTPGQGLQFLFEYFSETQRNKGNFPGRFSGRQFSNSRSEMNVSTLELGDSALYLCASSGLQGTSTDTQYFGPGTRLTVL.

This chain connects TRBV5-4 to TRBJ1-1, with 7 bases that match TRBD1. The CDR3 totals 14 residues. With 4 bases clipped from V and 2 bases from J, the junction kept 5 bases outside the gene matches. Germline V gene lookup returns CDR1 SGHNT and CDR2 YYREEE (reference sequence). CDR3 loop: CASSPRDSNTEAFF. Written as DNA, the CDR3 is TGTGCCAGCAGCCCGCGGGACAGTAACACTGAAGCTTTCTTT.

The chain uses TRBV19 and TRBJ1-1; TRBD1 might be the D (5 bases). The germline V and J ends were trimmed by 6 bases and 3 bases, with 14 bases remaining between them. Germline V gene data show CDR1 as LNHDA and CDR2 as SQIVND (reference sequence). The CDR3 totals 14 residues. The CDR3 loop reads CASRLQGSDTEAFF. The CDR3 DNA reads TGTGCCAGTAGGCTGCAGGGATCGGACACTGAAGCTTTCTTT.

This chain uses TRBV18 with TRBJ1-2; 9 bases map to TRBD1. The germline V gene has CDR1 KGHSH and CDR2 LQKENI. The V segment lost 3 bases and the J segment 5 bases; nucleotides outside the gene matches: 1. The CDR3 is made up of 13 amino acids. The CDR3 DNA reads TGTGCCAGCTCACCCGGGACAGGGTATGGCTACACCTTC. Translation gives CASSPGTGYGYTF.

The chain is built from TRBV7-8 and TRBJ2-5, with 13 bases that match TRBD2. CDR1 is SGHVS and CDR2 is FQNEAQ in the germline V gene. V shed 5 bases, J shed 5 bases, and the junction held 8 bases outside the gene matches. This CDR3 has 16 residues. The CDR3 DNA sequence: TGTGCCAGCAGCCCGAAACTAGCGGGGGGGCCTGAGACCCAGTACTTC. Translating it yields CASSPKLAGGPETQYF.

As concerns this clone: Relative to the germline gene, one junction end is altered; a read error may explain this. In DNA form, the CDR3 reads TGTACCAGCAGTGTCAATACCGGGACAGAGAGCACCATATATTTT. Its translation: CTSSVNTGTESTIYF. The chain carries TRBV2 and TRBJ1-3; TRBD1 matches 7 bases. The CDR3 consists of 15 residues. Looked up from germline, CDR1 is SNHLY and CDR2 is FYNNEI.

The CDR3 region has the DNA TGTGCCAGCAGCTTGGCGACAGGGGGCCGGCAAGAGACCCAGTACTTC. Translation: CASSLATGGRQETQYF. This chain links TRBV11-2 with TRBJ2-5; the match to TRBD1 covers 10 bases. Germline assignment: CDR1 SGHAT and CDR2 FQNNGV. This CDR3 has 16 amino acids. With 3 bases clipped from V and 2 bases from J, the junction kept 6 bases outside the gene matches.

The chain is built from TRBV5-1 and TRBJ1-4; possible D gene TRBD1, 6 bases. The V gene's germline CDR1 is SGHRS and CDR2 YFSETQ. The CDR3 has 16 amino acids. V was cut by 3 bases and J by 1 base, with 13 bases left in between. Here the CDR3 DNA reads TGCGCCAGCAGCTCAAGCCAGGGGAGAACTAATGAAAAACTGTTTTTT. Amino acids: CASSSSQGRTNEKLFF.

J is TRBJ1-6 and V is TRBV25-1; 9 bases map to TRBD1. Germline V gives CDR1 MGHDK, CDR2 SYGVNS. J lost 10 bases, V lost 3 bases, and 7 bases had no gene match. The CDR3 is made up of 15 amino acids. CDR3 sequence: CASSDRDRASSPLHF. The CDR3 nucleotides read TGTGCCAGCAGTGACCGGGACAGGGCATCCTCACCCCTCCACTTT.

This clone was counted only a few times. The V and J genes are TRBV5-1 and TRBJ2-2, with 15 bases matching TRBD2. The CDR3 extends over 18 amino acids. The trim removed 6 bases at V and 5 bases at J, leaving 11 bases unmatched. Germline CDR1 SGHRS, CDR2 YFSETQ. The CDR3 nucleotides are TGCGCCAGCAACCCTAAGGGACTAGCGGGGGGAAAAACCGGGGAGCTGTTTTTT. Translating it yields CASNPKGLAGGKTGELFF.

The genes are TRBV6-5 and TRBJ2-3; 8 bases fit TRBD2. The CDR3 covers 15 residues. With V trimmed by 6 bases and J by 2 bases, 7 bases remained unmatched. Germline assignment: CDR1 MNHEY and CDR2 SVGAGI. CDR3: CASRTGGRNTDTQYF. In DNA, the CDR3 is TGTGCCAGCAGAACGGGCGGGAGGAACACAGATACGCAGTATTTT.

This clone was observed a single time. This sequence joins TRBV5-4 and TRBJ2-1; 11 bases match TRBD1. The CDR3 runs to 15 residues. Germline lookup yields CDR1 SGHNT and CDR2 YYREEE (reference sequence). J lost 4 bases, V lost 5 bases, and 5 bases had no gene match. The DNA of the CDR3 is TGTGCCAGCAGTTCGGGACAGGGGGTATACAATGAGCAGTTCTTC. As protein: CASSSGQGVYNEQFF.

The V and J genes are TRBV12-5 and TRBJ2-7; possibly TRBD2 for D (5 bases). Trimming shortened V by 5 bases and J by 5 bases, and 16 bases separated the two germline ends. CDR1 and CDR2 (germline): LGHNT, FRNRAP. The CDR3 runs 14 residues. The CDR3 DNA is TGTGCTAGTGGTACTACGACGGGGTCCGACGAGCAGTACTTC. Its translation: CASGTTTGSDEQYF. Using reference TRBV12-5 and TRBJ2-7 for the parts outside the CDR3, the full variable domain is DARVTQTPRHKVTEMGQEVTMRCQPILGHNTVFWYRQTMMQGLELLAYFRNRAPLDDSGMPKDRFSAEMPDATLATLKIQPSEPRDSAVYFCASGTTTGSDEQYFGPGTRLTVT.

The V gene is TRBV7-8, the J gene TRBJ2-7, with D hard to call. Trimming cost V 6 bases and J 3 bases, with 18 bases left between them. The CDR3 has 15 residues. The germline V gene encodes CDR1 SGHVS and CDR2 FQNEAQ. CDR3 nucleotides: TGTGCCAGCAGAGCTCTCCAAGGAGCTCACTACGAGCAGTACTTC. Encoded protein: CASRALQGAHYEQYF.

The chain employs TRBV24-1 and TRBJ2-2, with 10 bases lining up with TRBD2. Germline loops: CDR1 KGHDR, CDR2 SFDVKD. This CDR3 spans 17 amino acids. J gave up 2 bases and V 7 bases, and 9 bases lay outside the gene matches. The CDR3 DNA is TGTGCCACCAGGACGGGAGTAGCGGGAGGCAACACCGGGGAGCTGTTTTTT. As protein: CATRTGVAGGNTGELFF.

The rearrangement joins TRBV2 to TRBJ2-5, with 9 bases matching TRBD1. The germline gives CDR1 SNHLY, CDR2 FYNNEI. V gave up 7 bases and J gave up 5 bases; unmatched junction bases: 5. This CDR3 comprises 13 residues. The CDR3 DNA reads as TGTGCCAGCATGGGACAGGGTCGCGAGACCCAGTACTTC. Translation gives CASMGQGRETQYF. Full variable domain (rest looked up from reference TRBV2 and TRBJ2-5): EPEVTQTPSHQVTQMGQEVILRCVPISNHLYFYWYRQILGQKVEFLVSFYNNEISEKSEIFDDQFSVERPDGSNFTLKIRSTKLEDSAMYFCASMGQGRETQYFGPGTRLLVL.

This clone was seen just once. The rearrangement uses TRBV19 and TRBJ1-2; D might be TRBD1 (5 bases). The CDR3 runs 14 residues. V lost 3 bases and J 6 bases, leaving 14 bases between the germline ends. Germline CDR1 reads LNHDA; CDR2 reads SQIVND (reference sequence). This chain's CDR3 is CASSIVRGSHGYTF. The CDR3 DNA sequence: TGTGCCAGTAGTATCGTAAGGGGCAGTCATGGCTACACCTTC.

The rearrangement links TRBV3-1 (or the pseudogene TRBV3-2) to TRBJ2-7; possible D gene TRBD2, 5 bases. The germline V gene has CDR1 LGHDT and CDR2 YNNKEL (reference sequence). The CDR3 covers 14 residues. V lost 4 bases and J 4 bases, leaving 14 bases between the germline ends. The CDR3, as DNA: TGTGCCAGCAGCCCGCACCCCCGGGGATACGAGCAGTACTTC. It translates to CASSPHPRGYEQYF.